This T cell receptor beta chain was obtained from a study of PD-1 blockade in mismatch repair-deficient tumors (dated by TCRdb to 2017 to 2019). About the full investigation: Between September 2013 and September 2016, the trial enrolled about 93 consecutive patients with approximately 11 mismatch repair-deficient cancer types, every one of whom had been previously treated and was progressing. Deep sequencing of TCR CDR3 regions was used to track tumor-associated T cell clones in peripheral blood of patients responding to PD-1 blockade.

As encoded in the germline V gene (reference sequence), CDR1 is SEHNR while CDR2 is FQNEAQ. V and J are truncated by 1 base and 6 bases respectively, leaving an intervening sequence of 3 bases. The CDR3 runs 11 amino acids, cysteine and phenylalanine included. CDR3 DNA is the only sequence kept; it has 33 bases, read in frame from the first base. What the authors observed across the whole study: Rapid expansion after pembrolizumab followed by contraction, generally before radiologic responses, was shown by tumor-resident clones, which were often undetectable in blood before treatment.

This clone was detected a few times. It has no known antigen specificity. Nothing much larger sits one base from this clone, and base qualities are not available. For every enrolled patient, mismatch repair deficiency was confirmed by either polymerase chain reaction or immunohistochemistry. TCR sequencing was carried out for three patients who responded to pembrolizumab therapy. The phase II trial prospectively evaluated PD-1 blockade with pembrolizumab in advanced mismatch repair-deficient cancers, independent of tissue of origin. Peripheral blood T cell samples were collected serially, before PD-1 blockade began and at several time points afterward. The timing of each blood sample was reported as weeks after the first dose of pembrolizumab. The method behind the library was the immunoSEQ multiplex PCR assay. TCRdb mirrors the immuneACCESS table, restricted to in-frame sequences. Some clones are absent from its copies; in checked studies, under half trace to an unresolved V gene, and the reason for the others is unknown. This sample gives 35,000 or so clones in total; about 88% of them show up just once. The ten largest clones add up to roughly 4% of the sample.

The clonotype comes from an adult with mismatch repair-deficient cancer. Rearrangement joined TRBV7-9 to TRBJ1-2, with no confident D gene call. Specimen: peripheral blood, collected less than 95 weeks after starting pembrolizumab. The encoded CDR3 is CASSLGDGYTF. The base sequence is TGTGCCAGCAGCTTAGGGGATGGCTACACCTTC.